The 32 T cell receptor beta chains presented below share a single source sample, sequenced in a study of blood T cell repertoires in COVID-19. Repertoires were generated with immunoSEQ multiplex PCR, while TCRdb's copy carries only in-frame clones and drops some. The sample carries around 49,000 clones, about 76% recorded once. The sample taken for sequencing was peripheral blood. These receptor sequences come from an elderly woman with COVID-19, enrolled during active disease.

This clone has only one observation. The V gene is TRBV30, the J gene TRBJ1-1; D is perhaps TRBD1 (6 bases). This CDR3 is built from 13 residues. Trimming stripped 2 bases from V and 1 base from J, with 8 bases between. CDR1 and CDR2 (germline): GTSNPN, SVGIG (reference sequence). CDR3 bases: TGTGCCTGGAGTCGGACAGCGAACACTGAAGCTTTCTTT. Its translation is CAWSRTANTEAFF.

The J gene is TRBJ2-1, the V gene TRBV6-5; TRBD2 matches at 9 bases. This CDR3 has 15 residues. V was pared by 0 bases and J by 4 bases, with 1 base of the junction left unmatched. The V gene's germline CDR1 is MNHEY and CDR2 SVGAGI. This CDR3 reads CASSYSLAGYNEQFF. The CDR3 DNA sequence: TGTGCCAGCAGTTACTCCCTAGCGGGGTACAATGAGCAGTTCTTC.

The CDR3 loop reads CASSYDRTGATPYEQYF. In DNA form, the CDR3 reads TGTGCCAGCAGCTACGACAGGACAGGGGCTACCCCCTACGAGCAGTACTTC. V and J are TRBV11-2 and TRBJ2-7, with 9 bases aligning to TRBD1. Losses at the gene ends were 4 bases for V and 2 bases for J; bases not matched to a gene: 12. Germline loops: CDR1 SGHAT, CDR2 FQNNGV. The CDR3 loop spans 17 amino acids.

The chain employs TRBV7-9 and TRBJ2-7; D unresolved. CDR3 length: 13 amino acids. V shed 3 bases and J shed 1 base, with 7 bases lying between them. CDR1 is SEHNR, CDR2 FQNEAQ, per germline (reference sequence). The CDR3 DNA sequence: TGTGCCAGCAGCTTCGGCGGATCCTACGAGCAGTACTTC. As protein: CASSFGGSYEQYF.

The chain recombines TRBV7-3 with TRBJ2-7; D is unresolved. CDR3 length: 13 residues. V dropped 1 base and J dropped 0 bases, with 4 bases sitting between them. Looked up from germline, CDR1 is SGHTA and CDR2 is FQGTGA. CDR3 in DNA: TGTGCCAGCAGCTTAAGCGCCTCCTACGAGCAGTACTTC. This codes for CASSLSASYEQYF.

The table lists this clone with a few counts. This chain links TRBV9 with TRBJ2-1; 10 nucleotides match TRBD1. V lost 2 bases and J lost 8; bases outside the gene matches: 10. CDR3 length equals 16 residues. The germline V gene has CDR1 SGDLS and CDR2 YYNGEE. In nucleotides, the CDR3 is TGTGCCAGCAGCGTCACCCCACGGACAGGGGGTGATGAGCAGTTCTTC. Protein: CASSVTPRTGGDEQFF. Full variable domain (remainder filled in from reference TRBV9 and TRBJ2-1): DSGVTQTPKHLITATGQRVTLRCSPRSGDLSVYWYQQSLDQGLQFLIQYYNGEERAKGNILERFSAQQFPDLHSELNLSSLELGDSALYFCASSVTPRTGGDEQFFGPGTRLTVL.

As concerns this clone: The junction differs from germline at one of its ends, possibly a read error. The chain combines TRBV28 with TRBJ2-7; 10 nucleotides align to TRBD1. The CDR3 is 16 amino acids. Looked up from germline, CDR1 is MDHEN and CDR2 is SYDVKM. For the CDR3, the DNA is TGTGCCAGCAGTCCCCAACTGGGACAGGGGTTCCTAGTTCTACCCTTC. Its protein product is CASSPQLGQGFLVLPF.

With respect to this clone: The junction departs from the called germline gene at one end, perhaps through a read error. This chain links TRBV9 with TRBJ2-1, with D uncertain. The CDR3 covers 12 residues. Per germline, CDR1 SGDLS and CDR2 YYNGEE. In DNA form, the CDR3 reads TGTGCCAGCAGCGTAGGAGACAACGAGCAGTTCTTC. It is translated as CASSVGDNEQFF.

The chain joins TRBV7-8 to TRBJ2-4; the match to TRBD2 covers 11 bases. This CDR3 has 21 amino acids. CDR1 is SGHVS, CDR2 FQNEAQ, per germline. The ends lost 3 bases at V and 0 bases at J; junction bases unmatched: 16. Here the CDR3 reads CASSFGTSGSTLRAAKNIQYF. DNA of the CDR3: TGTGCCAGCAGCTTCGGGACTAGCGGATCGACATTACGAGCAGCCAAAAACATTCAGTACTTC.

In this sample, this clone turned up once. The rearrangement joins TRBV7-8 to TRBJ2-5; 9 bases are a match to TRBD1. CDR3 length: 15 amino acids. Germline lookup yields CDR1 SGHVS and CDR2 FQNEAQ. V shed 7 bases and J 6 bases; nucleotides not matched to a gene: 12. In DNA, the CDR3 is TGTGCCAGCACCCTACGGACAGGGGAAGGGAAGACCCAGTACTTC. Translating it yields CASTLRTGEGKTQYF.

This clone was detected once. V is TRBV13 and J is TRBJ1-2, with TRBD1 matching over 7 bases. Trimming at V came to 7 bases and at J to 4 bases, leaving 12 bases not matched to a gene. Per germline, CDR1 PRHDT and CDR2 FYEKMQ (reference sequence). CDR3 length equals 15 residues. CDR3 loop: CASTSGQPFSYGYTF. CDR3 DNA sequence: TGTGCCAGCACCTCGGGACAGCCTTTCAGCTATGGCTACACCTTC. The full variable domain, completed using reference TRBV13 and TRBJ1-2, is AAGVIQSPRHLIKEKRETATLKCYPIPRHDTVYWYQQGPGQDPQFLISFYEKMQSDKGSIPDRFSAQQFSDYHSELNMSSLELGDSALYFCASTSGQPFSYGYTFGSGTRLTVV.

This clone has only one observation. The rearrangement joins TRBV19 to TRBJ2-1; TRBD1 matches at 7 bases. Germline lookup yields CDR1 LNHDA and CDR2 SQIVND (reference sequence). The trim removed 11 bases at V and 4 bases at J, leaving 11 bases unmatched. The CDR3 runs 14 residues. In DNA form, the CDR3 reads TGTGCCTCCCAACTAGGGGGCATATACAATGAGCAGTTCTTC. Protein sequence: CASQLGGIYNEQFF.

The chain links TRBV19 to TRBJ1-2; possible D gene TRBD1, 5 bases. The V gene's germline CDR1 is LNHDA and CDR2 SQIVND (reference sequence). Trimming took off 10 bases at V and 2 bases at J, with 17 bases between the two ends. The CDR3 covers 14 residues. The CDR3, as DNA: TGTGCCACTAAAGCAGGGCTTGCCAACTATGGCTACACCTTC. It translates to CATKAGLANYGYTF.

The gene calls are TRBV11-2 and TRBJ1-1; D is undetermined. Trimming removed 3 bases from V and 5 bases from J, with 10 bases in between. CDR1 and CDR2 from the germline V gene are SGHAT and FQNNGV. The CDR3 is 13 amino acids. CDR3 amino acids: CASSFDGRTEAFF. The CDR3, as DNA: TGTGCCAGCAGCTTTGACGGGAGGACTGAAGCTTTCTTT.

The chain has TRBV19 and TRBJ2-3, with 12 bases aligning to TRBD2. The CDR3 covers 14 residues. The V gene's germline CDR1 is LNHDA and CDR2 SQIVND (reference sequence). V shed 5 bases and J 3 bases; nucleotides not matched to a gene: 0. The CDR3 loop reads CASSLAGGTDTQYF. In nucleotides, the CDR3 is TGTGCCAGTAGTCTAGCGGGAGGGACAGATACGCAGTATTTT. Full variable domain (rest looked up from reference TRBV19 and TRBJ2-3): DGGITQSPKYLFRKEGQNVTLSCEQNLNHDAMYWYRQDPGQGLRLIYYSQIVNDFQKGDIAEGYSVSREKKESFPLTVTSAQKNPTAFYLCASSLAGGTDTQYFGPGTRLTVL.

In DNA form, the CDR3 reads TGCGCCAGCAGCCAAACGGAGCGGAGTGGATACGAGCAGTACTTC. The encoded protein is CASSQTERSGYEQYF. This sequence joins TRBV4-1 and TRBJ2-7, with D tentatively TRBD2 (5 bases). The length of the CDR3 is 15 residues. CDR1 and CDR2 from the germline V gene are MGHRA and YSYEKL. Deletions cut 2 bases from V and 4 bases from J, with 15 bases between.

The CDR3 DNA follows: TGCGCCAGCAGCTTAACTAGCGGCGGCACAGATACGCAGTATTTT. This sequence encodes CASSLTSGGTDTQYF. This chain connects TRBV5-1 to TRBJ2-3, with 8 bases identical to TRBD2. The CDR3 covers 15 residues. Germline CDR1 reads SGHRS; CDR2 reads YFSETQ. Trimming removed 2 bases from V and 1 base from J; junction bases left unmatched: 3.

This clone was recorded only once. The CDR3 loop reads CASSSLAELSYEQYF. The CDR3 DNA follows: TGTGCCAGCAGCTCACTAGCCGAACTCTCCTACGAGCAGTACTTC. V gene TRBV6-2 or TRBV6-3 combines with J gene TRBJ2-7; weak D call: TRBD2 (6 bases). V was shortened by 6 bases and J by 0 bases, with 15 bases between the two germline ends. The CDR3 loop spans 15 amino acids. In germline, CDR1 is MNHEY, CDR2 SVGEGT.

V is TRBV10-3 and J is TRBJ1-1, with 9 bases that match TRBD1. This CDR3 region has 14 residues. The junction had 3 bases not matched to a gene; V was cut back by 6 bases and J by 1 base. CDR1 is ENHRY and CDR2 is SYGVKD in the germline V gene. DNA for the CDR3: TGTGCCATCAGCACGGGACAGGGGAACACTGAAGCTTTCTTT. It specifies CAISTGQGNTEAFF.

This clone was seen a handful of times. The rearrangement links TRBV28 to TRBJ2-5, with 7 bases identical to TRBD2. With 5 bases clipped from V and 2 bases from J, the junction kept 8 bases outside the gene matches. The CDR3 has 15 amino acids. CDR1 and CDR2 (germline): MDHEN, SYDVKM. For the CDR3, the DNA is TGTGCCAGCAGTAGTAGGACTAGACCGCAAGAGACCCAGTACTTC. Its protein product is CASSSRTRPQETQYF.

This clone was found once. This chain links TRBV9 with TRBJ2-7, with unresolved D. V lost 4 bases, J lost 3 bases, and 17 bases lay in between. The CDR3 is 15 residues long. Germline CDR1 and CDR2: SGDLS and YYNGEE. CDR3 sequence (DNA): TGTGCCAGCAGCCGCGCCGGAGACCCCATCTACGAGCAGTACTTC. Translated: CASSRAGDPIYEQYF.

In this sample, this clone is medium-sized. The J gene is TRBJ2-1, the V gene TRBV30; 12 nucleotides agree with TRBD2. This CDR3 region has 14 residues. Unmatched junction bases numbered 3, after V lost 5 bases and J lost 4 bases. The germline V gene encodes CDR1 GTSNPN and CDR2 SVGIG (reference sequence). The CDR3 region is CAWDLAGGYNEQFF. The CDR3 nucleotides are TGTGCCTGGGATCTAGCGGGAGGGTACAATGAGCAGTTCTTC.

This clone showed up just a few times. The chain employs TRBV30 and TRBJ1-1, with a possible D match to TRBD1 (5 bases). CDR1 is GTSNPN and CDR2 is SVGIG in the germline V gene (reference sequence). The CDR3 is 14 residues long. The V end lost 0 bases, the J end lost 0 bases, and 8 bases lay between the germline ends. The CDR3 coding sequence is TGTGCCTGGAGTGTAGGGGTTATGAACACTGAAGCTTTCTTT. Translating gives CAWSVGVMNTEAFF.

J is TRBJ2-5 and V is TRBV5-1; 7 bases agree with TRBD1. The CDR3 has 15 residues. V shed 4 bases and J 1 base; nucleotides not matched to a gene: 7. Germline V gene data show CDR1 as SGHRS and CDR2 as YFSETQ. In nucleotides, the CDR3 is TGCGCCAGCAGCCCGTCGACAGGGACCCAAGAGACCCAGTACTTC. Protein: CASSPSTGTQETQYF.

This chain uses TRBV11-2 with TRBJ2-7, with 14 bases lining up with TRBD2. Germline V gene data show CDR1 as SGHAT and CDR2 as FQNNGV. This CDR3 is 15 amino acids long. J gave up 2 bases and V 4 bases, and 1 base lay outside the gene matches. The CDR3 DNA sequence: TGTGCCAGCAGCTCGACTAGCGGGAGGGCCTACGAGCAGTACTTC. It is translated as CASSSTSGRAYEQYF.

V and J are TRBV19 and TRBJ2-7, with 7 bases identical to TRBD1. Germline V gene lookup returns CDR1 LNHDA and CDR2 SQIVND (reference sequence). Trimming at V came to 1 base and at J to 5 bases, leaving 11 bases not matched to a gene. The CDR3 runs to 16 residues. The chain's CDR3 is CASSIGDVTGKNEQYF. In DNA form, the CDR3 reads TGTGCCAGTAGTATAGGAGATGTGACAGGGAAAAACGAGCAGTACTTC.

The chain couples TRBV5-5 to TRBJ1-6; weak D call: TRBD1 (6 bases). Looked up from germline, CDR1 is SGHKS and CDR2 is YYEKEE (reference sequence). The CDR3 has 14 amino acids. The V end was cut by 0 bases, the J end by 10 bases, with 11 bases between. The CDR3 DNA follows: TGTGCCAGCAGCTTGGGGGGGCTGCAATCACCCCTCCACTTT. It yields the protein CASSLGGLQSPLHF.

This clone was found many times. The chain recombines TRBV7-9 with TRBJ1-1; 9 bases fit TRBD1. The CDR3 has 16 residues. Germline values: CDR1 SEHNR, CDR2 FQNEAQ (reference sequence). With V trimmed by 5 bases and J by 5 bases, 12 bases remained unmatched. The DNA for the CDR3 is TGTGCCAGCAGCCGTCCCGGGACAGGGCCGGGAACTGAAGCTTTCTTT. Translated: CASSRPGTGPGTEAFF.

V and J are TRBV19 and TRBJ1-5; D may be TRBD1 (6 bases). Germline lookup yields CDR1 LNHDA and CDR2 SQIVND (reference sequence). The V end was cut by 7 bases, the J end by 6 bases, with 13 bases between. The CDR3 consists of 13 residues. This chain's CDR3 is CASTGQNPQPQHF. CDR3 coding DNA: TGTGCCAGTACCGGACAGAACCCTCAGCCCCAGCATTTT. Supplemented by reference TRBV19 and TRBJ1-5, the full variable domain reads DGGITQSPKYLFRKEGQNVTLSCEQNLNHDAMYWYRQDPGQGLRLIYYSQIVNDFQKGDIAEGYSVSREKKESFPLTVTSAQKNPTAFYLCASTGQNPQPQHFGDGTRLSIL.

V and J are TRBV6-2 or TRBV6-3 and TRBJ2-3, with 8 bases lining up with TRBD2. Germline V gene sequence: CDR1 MNHEY, CDR2 SVGEGT. The junction had 3 bases not matched to a gene; V was cut back by 6 bases and J by 4 bases. The CDR3 is made up of 13 amino acids. For the CDR3, the DNA is TGTGCCAGCAGCCGGGGGGGCTCAGATACGCAGTATTTT. Translated: CASSRGGSDTQYF.

The chain uses TRBV7-2 and TRBJ2-1, with D possibly being TRBD2 (5 bases). Deletions cut 1 base from V and 4 bases from J, with 11 bases between. Germline V lookup: CDR1 SGHTA, CDR2 FQGNSA. CDR3 length: 15 residues. CDR3 amino acids: CASSLGEGFYNEQFF. The CDR3 DNA reads TGTGCCAGCAGCTTAGGAGAGGGCTTTTACAATGAGCAGTTCTTC.

The genes are TRBV14 and TRBJ2-5; maybe TRBD2 (6 bases). This CDR3 spans 14 amino acids. Germline CDR1 reads SGHDN; CDR2 reads FVKESK. The ends were cut back, 4 bases at V and 5 bases at J, with 14 bases in the middle. DNA for the CDR3: TGTGCCAGCAGCCGACTAGACGGGCTGGAGACCCAGTACTTC. Encoded protein: CASSRLDGLETQYF.